These 22 T cell receptor beta chains were sequenced from one sample in a study of blood T cell repertoires in COVID-19. Clones were sequenced by immunoSEQ multiplex PCR, and TCRdb holds only the in-frame ones, with some missing. The sample gives about 200,000 clones, about 83% of which show up once; about 3.2% is in the top ten. Sequencing used PBMCs or T cells enriched from blood (not recorded which). These receptors originate from a woman aged 25 to 39 who had been exposed to COVID-19.

This clone has more than one count but fewer than ten. The gene calls are TRBV6-1 and TRBJ1-1; D not resolved. This CDR3 is built from 15 residues. The V gene lost 2 bases and the J gene lost 10 bases, with 20 bases spanning the gap. CDR1 MNHNS and CDR2 SASEGT come from the germline V gene. CDR3: CASSELGGILGGAFF. DNA for the CDR3: TGTGCCAGCAGTGAACTTGGAGGGATCCTCGGAGGAGCTTTCTTT.

V is TRBV28 and J is TRBJ1-2; 9 bases fit TRBD1. The junction had 12 bases not matched to a gene; V was cut back by 5 bases and J by 8 bases. The germline V gene has CDR1 MDHEN and CDR2 SYDVKM. The CDR3 is 15 amino acids. In DNA, the CDR3 is TGTGCCAGCAGTACCGGGACAGGGTATCGCGGGGGCTACACCTTC. Translated: CASSTGTGYRGGYTF.

The chain links TRBV4-1 to TRBJ2-7, with 9 bases lining up with TRBD1. The CDR3 contains 16 residues. V shed 1 base and J 7 bases; nucleotides not matched to a gene: 11. In germline, CDR1 is MGHRA, CDR2 YSYEKL. The CDR3 loop reads CASSQATGTGRWEQYF. DNA of the CDR3: TGCGCCAGCAGCCAAGCGACCGGGACAGGGAGGTGGGAGCAGTACTTC.

The chain links TRBV10-1 to TRBJ1-2; no definite D call. V was pared by 2 bases and J by 2 bases, with 6 bases between. From germline, CDR1 is WNHNN and CDR2 SYGVQD (reference sequence). The CDR3 spans 13 residues. The CDR3 nucleotides are TGCGCCAGCAGTGAGACAGTAAACTATGGCTACACCTTC. It yields the protein CASSETVNYGYTF.

The V gene is TRBV15, the J gene TRBJ1-2; D is ambiguous. Germline lookup yields CDR1 LNHNV and CDR2 YYDKDF (reference sequence). This CDR3 contains 15 residues. V lost 2 bases and J lost 0, with 10 bases in between. DNA for the CDR3: TGTGCCACCAGCAGACATACCGGGACTAACTATGGCTACACCTTC. It specifies CATSRHTGTNYGYTF.

The chain is built from TRBV9 and TRBJ1-2, with 10 bases lining up with TRBD1. Germline V lookup: CDR1 SGDLS, CDR2 YYNGEE. Trimming took 2 bases from V and 4 from J; bases not matched to a gene: 2. There are 14 residues in the CDR3. The CDR3 coding sequence is TGTGCCAGCAGCGTGACAGGGGGCGGCTATGGCTACACCTTC. This gives the protein CASSVTGGGYGYTF.

The chain combines TRBV19 with TRBJ1-4; D call uncertain. Germline V gene lookup returns CDR1 LNHDA and CDR2 SQIVND (reference sequence). With 5 bases removed from V and 8 bases from J, the gap between germline ends came to 15 bases. The CDR3 has 14 amino acids. The CDR3 is CASSLPGEGEKLFF. CDR3 nucleotide sequence: TGTGCCAGTAGTCTCCCCGGGGAAGGAGAAAAACTGTTTTTT.

This clone has just one count. V gene TRBV19 combines with J gene TRBJ1-4; TRBD1 matches at 9 bases. Germline trimming cut 3 bases from V and 2 bases from J; bases unmatched to any gene: 16. Germline-derived CDR1 and CDR2 are LNHDA and SQIVND (reference sequence). CDR3 size: 20 residues. CDR3 in amino acids: CASSILLTGGEEWTNEKLFF. The CDR3 region has the DNA TGTGCCAGTAGTATCCTCCTGACAGGGGGTGAGGAGTGGACTAATGAAAAACTGTTTTTT.

V and J are TRBV7-9 and TRBJ1-5; tentatively, D is TRBD1 (5 bases). The ends were cut back, 1 base at V and 4 bases at J, with 11 bases in the middle. This CDR3 contains 15 residues. From germline, CDR1 is SEHNR and CDR2 FQNEAQ (reference sequence). CDR3 residues: CASSLGSGGNQPQHF. For the CDR3, the DNA is TGTGCCAGCAGCTTAGGCTCCGGGGGTAATCAGCCCCAGCATTTT.

J is TRBJ2-3 and V is TRBV2; 8 nucleotides line up with TRBD1. Germline-derived CDR1 and CDR2 are SNHLY and FYNNEI. J was trimmed by 6 bases and V by 8 bases; bases with no gene match: 10. The CDR3 contains 14 residues. CDR3 nucleotides: TGTGCCAGCCACAGGGGGGAGAGTTGGGATACGCAGTATTTT. Translating gives CASHRGESWDTQYF.

This clone was counted ten times or more. The chain carries TRBV9 and TRBJ2-2; 7 bases are shared with TRBD1. The CDR3 contains 19 residues. V was pared by 6 bases and J by 2 bases, with 19 bases of the junction left unmatched. The germline V gene has CDR1 SGDLS and CDR2 YYNGEE. In DNA, the CDR3 is TGTGCCAGCACTTCCAGGCCGTCTCCCCGGGACAGAAACACCGGGGAGCTGTTTTTT. It is translated as CASTSRPSPRDRNTGELFF.

The gene calls are TRBV5-1 and TRBJ1-1; TRBD1 might be the D (6 bases). This CDR3 spans 12 amino acids. Germline CDR1 SGHRS, CDR2 YFSETQ. V lost 3 bases, J lost 7 bases, and 10 bases lay in between. CDR3 sequence (DNA): TGCGCCAGCAGCTATACAGGGTTTGAAGCTTTCTTT. It yields the protein CASSYTGFEAFF.

The V and J genes are TRBV10-3 and TRBJ2-5, with D perhaps TRBD2 (5 bases). The CDR3 extends over 15 amino acids. Germline V gene sequence: CDR1 ENHRY, CDR2 SYGVKD. The ends were cut back, 7 bases at V and 7 bases at J, with 22 bases in the middle. CDR3 residues: CAITEGEGPTVTQYF. The CDR3 bases are TGTGCCATCACCGAGGGAGAGGGCCCGACCGTGACCCAGTACTTC.

The V and J genes are TRBV15 and TRBJ2-6, with 9 bases lining up with TRBD1. The V gene end was trimmed by 0 bases and the J gene end by 5 bases; junction bases not matched to a gene: 8. Germline CDR1 is LNHNV and CDR2 is YYDKDF (reference sequence). The CDR3 totals 18 residues. The CDR3: CATSRDRTGGPRANVLTF. CDR3 DNA sequence: TGTGCCACCAGCAGAGATCGTACAGGGGGCCCCCGGGCCAACGTCCTGACTTTC.

V and J are TRBV10-1 and TRBJ1-3; D is possibly TRBD1 (5 bases). Germline assignment: CDR1 WNHNN and CDR2 SYGVQD (reference sequence). This CDR3 contains 16 residues. V lost 8 bases and J 3 bases, leaving 20 bases between the germline ends. In DNA, the CDR3 is TGCGCCAGCGCCAGACCGGGGGTACGGCGTGGAAACACCATATATTTT. It codes for CASARPGVRRGNTIYF.

This rearrangement joins TRBV2 to TRBJ1-3; 7 nucleotides agree with TRBD1. CDR1 is SNHLY, CDR2 FYNNEI, per germline. The V gene end was trimmed by 2 bases and the J gene end by 0 bases; junction bases not matched to a gene: 7. The CDR3 covers 17 residues. CDR3 sequence (DNA): TGTGCCAGCAGTGAACCCGACAGGGAGGTCTCTGGAAACACCATATATTTT. Its translation: CASSEPDREVSGNTIYF.

The chain carries TRBV5-4 and TRBJ2-1, with 7 bases fitting TRBD2. Germline CDR1 and CDR2: SGHNT and YYREEE (reference sequence). The CDR3 covers 16 residues. V lost 4 bases to trimming and J lost 3 bases; unmatched junction nucleotides: 10. The CDR3 DNA is TGTGCCAGCAGCCCAATGAGCGGGGCTCTCTACAATGAGCAGTTCTTC. Protein: CASSPMSGALYNEQFF.

The V call is TRBV29-1, the J call TRBJ1-2; D possibly corresponds to TRBD1 (5 bases). This CDR3 contains 12 residues. CDR1 is SQVTM, CDR2 ANQGSEA, per germline. Trimming pared 4 bases from V and 2 bases from J, leaving 8 bases between. For the CDR3, the DNA is TGCAGCGTTGGGGGCCAGAACTATGGCTACACCTTC. Its translation is CSVGGQNYGYTF.

The V and J genes are TRBV7-6 and TRBJ1-5; TRBD1 matches at 7 bases. J gave up 4 bases and V 5 bases, and 8 bases lay outside the gene matches. Germline V gene sequence: CDR1 SGHVS, CDR2 FNYEAQ. CDR3 size: 15 residues. CDR3 DNA sequence: TGTGCCAGCAGCCCTGGACAACAGGGGAATCAGCCCCAGCATTTT. Protein: CASSPGQQGNQPQHF.

The V call is TRBV5-5, the J call TRBJ1-2, with TRBD1 identical over 8 bases. Germline lookup yields CDR1 SGHKS and CDR2 YYEKEE (reference sequence). The CDR3 contains 15 residues. J lost 8 bases, V lost 3 bases, and 12 bases had no gene match. The CDR3 nucleotides read TGTGCCAGCAGCTCCACAGGGGGGGGACTCAGCGGCTACACCTTC. Translating gives CASSSTGGGLSGYTF.

The chain uses TRBV2 and TRBJ1-5; perhaps TRBD1 as D (5 bases). Germline CDR1 SNHLY, CDR2 FYNNEI. The CDR3 extends over 15 amino acids. V was clipped by 6 bases and J by 2 bases, with 14 bases between them. CDR3 amino acids: CASSLEEGRNQPQHF. The CDR3 DNA sequence: TGTGCCAGCAGCCTCGAGGAGGGGCGCAATCAGCCCCAGCATTTT.

This clone was seen a few times. This rearrangement joins TRBV2 to TRBJ2-7; D unresolved. Germline V lookup: CDR1 SNHLY, CDR2 FYNNEI. This CDR3 is built from 11 residues. V dropped 8 bases and J dropped 3 bases, with 8 bases sitting between them. As DNA, the CDR3 is TGTGCCAGCCTTGAGGACTACGAGCAGTACTTC. This gives the protein CASLEDYEQYF.